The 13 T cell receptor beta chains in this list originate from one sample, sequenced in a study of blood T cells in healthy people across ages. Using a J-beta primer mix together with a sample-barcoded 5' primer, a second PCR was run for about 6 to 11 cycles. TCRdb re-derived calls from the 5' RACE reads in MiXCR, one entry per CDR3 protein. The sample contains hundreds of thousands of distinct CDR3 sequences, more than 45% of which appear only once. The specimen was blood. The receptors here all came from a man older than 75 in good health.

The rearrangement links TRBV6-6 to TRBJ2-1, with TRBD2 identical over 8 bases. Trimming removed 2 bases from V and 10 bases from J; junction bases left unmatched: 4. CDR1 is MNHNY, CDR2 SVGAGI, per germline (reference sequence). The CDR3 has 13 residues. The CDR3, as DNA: TGTGCCAGCAGTTACACTAGCGGTCGAGAGCAGTTCTTC. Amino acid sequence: CASSYTSGREQFF.

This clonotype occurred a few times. CDR3 in amino acids: CASSSRTVYNEQFF. CDR3 coding DNA: TGTGCCAGCAGTTCCAGGACGGTATACAATGAGCAGTTCTTC. The V call is TRBV6-2 or TRBV6-3, the J call TRBJ2-1; D is uncertain. V was cut by 4 bases and J by 4 bases, with 11 bases left in between. The CDR3 has 14 amino acids. Germline CDR1 reads MNHEY; CDR2 reads SVGEGT.

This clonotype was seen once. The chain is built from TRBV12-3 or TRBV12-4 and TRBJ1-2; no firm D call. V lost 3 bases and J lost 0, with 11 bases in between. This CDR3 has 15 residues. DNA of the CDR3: TGTGCCAGCAGTTTTTCACCGGCAGCTAACTATGGCTACACCTTC. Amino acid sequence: CASSFSPAANYGYTF.

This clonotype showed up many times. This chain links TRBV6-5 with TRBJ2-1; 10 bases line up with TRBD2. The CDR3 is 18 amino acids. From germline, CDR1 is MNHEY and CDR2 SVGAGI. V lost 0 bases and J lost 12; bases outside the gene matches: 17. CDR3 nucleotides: TGTGCCAGCAGTTACTCGGGCGTTAGTGGTAGCGGGAGGATGGGGCAGTTCTTC. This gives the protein CASSYSGVSGSGRMGQFF.

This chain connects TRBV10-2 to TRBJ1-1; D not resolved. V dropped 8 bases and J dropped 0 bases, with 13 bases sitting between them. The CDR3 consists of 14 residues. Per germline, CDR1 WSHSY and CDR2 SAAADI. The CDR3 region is CASCLTAMNTEAFF. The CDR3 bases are TGCGCCAGCTGCCTGACGGCCATGAACACTGAAGCTTTCTTT.

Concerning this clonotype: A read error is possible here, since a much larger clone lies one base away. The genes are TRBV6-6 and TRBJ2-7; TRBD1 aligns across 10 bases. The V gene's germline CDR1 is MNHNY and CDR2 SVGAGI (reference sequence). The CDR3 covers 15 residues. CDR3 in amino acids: CASRPTGTGAYGQYF. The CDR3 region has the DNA TGTGCCAGCAGGCCTACCGGGACAGGGGCCTACGGGCAGTACTTC.

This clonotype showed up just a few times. CDR3 amino acids: CASSLINLNTEAFF. CDR3 DNA: TGTGCCAGCAGTTTGATCAATTTGAACACTGAAGCTTTCTTT. The chain uses TRBV6-5 and TRBJ1-1, with D uncertain. Looked up from germline, CDR1 is MNHEY and CDR2 is SVGAGI. Trimming cost V 4 bases and J 0 bases, with 9 bases left between them. This CDR3 has 14 residues.

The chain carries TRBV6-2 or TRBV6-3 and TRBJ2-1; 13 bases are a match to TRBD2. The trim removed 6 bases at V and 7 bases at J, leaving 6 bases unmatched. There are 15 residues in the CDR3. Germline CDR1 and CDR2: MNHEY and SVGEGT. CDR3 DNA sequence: TGTGCCAGCAGCCGGACTAGCGGGAGCATTAATGAGCAGTTCTTC. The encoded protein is CASSRTSGSINEQFF.

The CDR3 bases are TGTGCCAGCAGCCAAGAACGGGGAGGCACAGATACGCAGTATTTT. Translating it yields CASSQERGGTDTQYF. The chain recombines TRBV3-1 with TRBJ2-3, with D tentatively TRBD2 (5 bases). The germline V and J ends were trimmed by 0 bases and 1 base, with 8 bases remaining between them. Germline-derived CDR1 and CDR2 are LGHDT and YNNKEL (reference sequence). The CDR3 covers 15 residues.

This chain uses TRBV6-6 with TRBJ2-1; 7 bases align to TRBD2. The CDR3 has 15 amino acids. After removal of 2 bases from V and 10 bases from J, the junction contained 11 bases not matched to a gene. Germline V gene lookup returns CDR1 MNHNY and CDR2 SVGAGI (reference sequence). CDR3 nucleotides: TGTGCCAGCAGTTACGGGGGGGAGGGTTCCAGGGAGCAGTTCTTC. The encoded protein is CASSYGGEGSREQFF.

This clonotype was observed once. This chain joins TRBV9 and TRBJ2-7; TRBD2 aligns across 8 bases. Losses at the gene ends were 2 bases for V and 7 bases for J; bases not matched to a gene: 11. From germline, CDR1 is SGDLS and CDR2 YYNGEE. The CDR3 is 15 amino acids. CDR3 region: CASSVLAGPYNEQYF. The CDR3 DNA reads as TGTGCCAGCAGCGTCTTAGCGGGACCTTACAATGAGCAGTACTTC.

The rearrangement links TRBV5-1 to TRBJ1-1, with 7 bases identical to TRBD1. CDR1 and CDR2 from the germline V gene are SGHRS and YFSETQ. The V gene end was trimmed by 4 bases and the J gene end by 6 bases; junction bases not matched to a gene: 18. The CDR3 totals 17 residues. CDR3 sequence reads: CASSRDVGGVQGAEAFF. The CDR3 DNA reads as TGCGCCAGCAGCCGGGACGTGGGTGGCGTTCAGGGGGCTGAAGCTTTCTTT.

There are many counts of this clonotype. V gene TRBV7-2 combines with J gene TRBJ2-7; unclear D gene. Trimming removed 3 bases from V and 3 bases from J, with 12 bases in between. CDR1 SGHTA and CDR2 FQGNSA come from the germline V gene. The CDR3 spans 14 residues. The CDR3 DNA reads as TGTGCCAGCAGCTTGGAGCGCAACGACTACGAGCAGTACTTC. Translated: CASSLERNDYEQYF.